The T cell receptor beta chain described here comes from a study of T cell responses to AZD1222 COVID-19 vaccine. General observations from the study: Only six people who got AZD1222 tested seropositive at baseline. Donors, mostly white British, included more females; clonal diversity was possibly underestimated. CD4 TCRs linked to vaccination spanned spike, dominating at 160-218 and 743-854.

Clones were sequenced by immunoSEQ multiplex PCR, and TCRdb holds only the in-frame ones, with some missing. The table has 95,000 to 110,000 clones, around nine tenths seen once. Details on this clone: Its target is unknown.

Losses at the gene ends were 6 bases for V and 2 bases for J; bases not matched to a gene: 14. Germline CDR1 is LGHDT and CDR2 is YNNKEL (reference sequence). The CDR3 runs 18 residues. The starting material was peripheral blood, obtained on day 0 of AZD1222 vaccination. The gene calls are TRBV3-1 (or the pseudogene TRBV3-2) and TRBJ2-7, with 12 positions matching TRBD2. The TCR comes from an adult in good health. DNA for the CDR3: TGTGCCAGCAGGATCAATGGACTAGCGGGGTTCCCCACCTACGAGCAGTACTTC. Translated: CASRINGLAGFPTYEQYF.